This T cell receptor (beta chain) comes out of a study of cytomegalovirus exposure and HLA in healthy donors. Notes on this clone: One junction end disagrees with the germline gene, perhaps due to a read error.

Use of 60 Vbeta and 13 Jbeta primers characterized the PCR. Libraries were prepared by immunoSEQ multiplex PCR; TCRdb keeps only in-frame clonotypes and omits some of them. In the table there are around 150,000 clones, approximately 88% of which are singletons. Looked up from germline, CDR1 is SGHAT and CDR2 is FQNNGV. The CDR3 totals 16 residues. The rearrangement joins TRBV11-2 to TRBJ2-6, with TRBD2 as a possible D gene (6 bases). Sequenced material: PBMCs. The TCR comes from a young woman in good health and CMV-seronegative. CDR3 in amino acids: CASSLRGDSGANGLTF. The CDR3 nucleotides are TGTGCCAGCAGCTTAAGAGGGGACTCTGGGGCCAACGGCCTGACTTTC.